The 4 T cell receptor beta chains below were found in one sample sequenced in a study of T-cell reconstitution after alpha-beta-depleted transplantation in children. Library preparation (for TCRbeta) was performed with unique molecular identifiers. MiXCR, run by TCRdb on the PCR reads, gives a single entry per CDR3 protein. The sample comprises fewer than 200,000 distinct CDR3 sequences, over 5.5% of which are singletons, and about 3% rests with the top ten. The sample here was PBMCs from the stem cell graft donor, taken from the stem cell graft. The receptor set was obtained from a human donor who donated a stem cell graft to a child with Wiskott-Aldrich syndrome.

J is TRBJ2-2 and V is TRBV7-2; no clear D gene. The germline V and J ends were trimmed by 3 bases and 6 bases, with 14 bases remaining between them. This CDR3 is built from 15 residues. CDR1 is SGHTA and CDR2 is FQGNSA in the germline V gene. CDR3 amino acids: CASSFQPLRSGELFF. The CDR3, as DNA: TGTGCCAGCAGCTTTCAACCCCTCCGGTCCGGGGAGCTGTTTTTT.

This clonotype was observed many times. The chain employs TRBV29-1 and TRBJ1-1, with TRBD1 as a possible D gene (6 bases). The V and J ends lost 6 bases and 7 bases respectively, with 12 bases between them. Germline V gene sequence: CDR1 SQVTM, CDR2 ANQGSEA. This CDR3 region has 11 residues. CDR3: CSVLQGGEAFF. The CDR3 DNA reads TGCAGCGTACTACAGGGTGGTGAAGCTTTCTTT.

In this sample, this clonotype turned up many times. CDR3 bases: TGTGCCAGCAGTCTAGCTCCAGATACGCAGTATTTT. This gives the protein CASSLAPDTQYF. The genes are TRBV28 and TRBJ2-3; perhaps TRBD2 as D (5 bases). The germline gives CDR1 MDHEN, CDR2 SYDVKM. CDR3 length equals 12 residues. With 5 bases removed from V and 4 bases from J, the gap between germline ends came to 7 bases.

At least ten counts were recorded for this clonotype. The CDR3 sequence is CASSKTGGPSSYNEQFF. CDR3 nucleotides: TGTGCCAGCAGCAAGACAGGGGGCCCGAGCTCCTACAATGAGCAGTTCTTC. This chain links TRBV5-6 with TRBJ2-1, with TRBD1 matching over 10 bases. This CDR3 contains 17 residues. CDR1 is SGHDT and CDR2 is YYEEEE in the germline V gene. After removal of 4 bases from V and 0 bases from J, the junction contained 7 bases not matched to a gene.